The entry below gives a single TCR beta chain sequence along with its context. Its specificity is unknown. The CDR3 is made up of 14 amino acids. Germline assignment: CDR1 SQVTM and CDR2 ANQGSEA. With 5 bases clipped from V and 7 bases from J, the junction kept 6 bases outside the gene matches. The sample is drawn from a study of post-analysis software for immune sequencing data. In the study overall: Patients with relapsing-remitting, secondary progressive and progressive-relapsing multiple sclerosis courses were all represented.

Each TCR beta cDNA library carried unique molecular identifiers. Input amounts of 1 to 10 million T cells were used. These gave roughly 0.5 million cDNA molecules, so each molecule approximated one T cell. TCRdb used MiXCR to reprocess the PCR reads, holding one entry per CDR3 protein. In the table there are approximately 460,000 distinct CDR3 sequences, around 40% of which are singletons. Points from the study as a whole: Compared with controls, patients showed significantly lower normalized Chao1 diversity. Relative to controls, patients had about 5 TRBV segments at higher frequency, with TRBV5-6, TRBV5-1 and TRBV20-1 among these.

This receptor was obtained from a girl aged 10 to 17 with multiple sclerosis. Sequenced sample: blood. The chain links TRBV29-1 to TRBJ2-1; 12 bases align to TRBD1. The CDR3 protein is CSVSGQGALNEQFF. The CDR3 nucleotides are TGCAGCGTTTCGGGACAGGGGGCGCTTAATGAGCAGTTCTTC.